The 2 T cell receptor beta chains given below trace back to one sample, sequenced in a study of blood T cell repertoires in COVID-19. Data came from immunoSEQ multiplex PCR; TCRdb stores just in-frame clones and leaves some out. The sample has roughly 32,000 clones, approximately 80% seen once; the top ten hold roughly 17%. Sequences were obtained from peripheral blood. These receptors came from a human donor in a cohort sampled during active COVID-19.

The chain is built from TRBV6-5 and TRBJ1-1, with 11 bases that match TRBD1. CDR1 is MNHEY, CDR2 SVGAGI, per germline. V gave up 6 bases and J gave up 0 bases; unmatched junction bases: 3. The length of the CDR3 is 15 residues. The CDR3 reads CASRGTGGLNTEAFF. In DNA, the CDR3 is TGTGCCAGCAGAGGGACAGGGGGATTGAACACTGAAGCTTTCTTT.

The rearrangement joins TRBV6-5 to TRBJ1-1; the match to TRBD1 covers 11 bases. Germline assignment: CDR1 MNHEY and CDR2 SVGAGI. The CDR3 length is 14 residues. V shed 4 bases and J 6 bases; nucleotides not matched to a gene: 4. CDR3 sequence (DNA): TGTGCCAGCAGTTTTACGGGACAGGGGGCTGAAGCTTTCTTT. Amino acids: CASSFTGQGAEAFF.